This T cell receptor (beta chain) was documented in a study of OX40 agonist ivuxolimab in advanced cancers. Study-wide background: Roughly two fifths of patients had received prior checkpoint inhibitor therapy. General observations from the study: Nonresponders included some who also had low normalized T-cell clonal expansion.

The germline gives CDR1 SGHNT, CDR2 YYREEE (reference sequence). The junction had 7 bases not matched to a gene; V was cut back by 4 bases and J by 4 bases. This CDR3 spans 17 amino acids. Generated by immunoSEQ multiplex PCR, the TCRdb table keeps only in-frame clones and is missing some. The sample contains about 46,000 clones, approximately 88% of which appear only once. As regards this clone: Its antigen is unknown.

This TCR derives from an adult with an advanced solid tumor such as melanoma, head and neck, liver or kidney cancer. The sequencing here drew on CD4+ or CD8+ T cells sorted from blood, taken in a trial of the OX40 agonist ivuxolimab. The chain has TRBV5-4 and TRBJ2-3; the match to TRBD2 covers 15 bases. DNA of the CDR3: TGTGCCAGCAGCGACGGGACTAGCGGGAGGAGGTCAGATACGCAGTATTTT. Its protein product is CASSDGTSGRRSDTQYF.